Listed below are T cell receptor beta chains from one sample, sequenced in a study of T cell responses to AZD1222 COVID-19 vaccine. Sequenced by immunoSEQ multiplex PCR; TCRdb stores in-frame clones only, minus some. Altogether about 130,000 clones are present, roughly 93% being singletons, with the ten largest covering 6.6%. Specimen: peripheral blood, collected on day 0 of AZD1222 vaccination. The receptors here all came from an adult in good health. Each CDR3 is given with its conserved first and last residue. A D gene is named only where the DNA matches it firmly. Where a row states a size, it is once, few, many or the class of an expanded clone; other rows omit it.

V: TRBV12-3/TRBV12-4; length: 13; J: TRBJ1-2; D: NA; size: NA; DNA: TGTGCCAGCAGTCAAACAGGGTTGGATGGCTACACCTTC; CDR3: CASSQTGLDGYTF
V: TRBV21-1; length: 18; J: TRBJ1-2; D: NA; size: NA; DNA: TGTGCCAGCGCCCCTCCCCGGGACAGGGGACCCTTTAACTATGGCTACACCTTC; CDR3: CASAPPRDRGPFNYGYTF
V: TRBV27; length: 17; J: TRBJ1-4; D: NA; size: NA; DNA: TGTGCCAGCACGTATATGGGTGGGGGGCAGGGACGTGAAAAACTGTTTTTT; CDR3: CASTYMGGGQGREKLFF
V: TRBV15; length: 17; J: TRBJ2-1; D: TRBD2; size: NA; DNA: TGTGCCACCAGCAGAGGACTCAGCGGGGGGTACTACAATGAGCAGTTCTTC; CDR3: CATSRGLSGGYYNEQFF
V: TRBV2; length: 13; J: TRBJ1-5; D: NA; size: NA; DNA: TGTGCCAGCAGTGTAGAACTCAATCAGCCCCAGCATTTT; CDR3: CASSVELNQPQHF
V: TRBV28; length: 12; J: TRBJ1-5; D: NA; size: NA; DNA: TGTGCCAGCAAGGATAGCAATCAGCCCCAGCATTTT; CDR3: CASKDSNQPQHF
V: TRBV11-2; length: 13; J: TRBJ2-7; D: NA; size: NA; DNA: TGTGCCACATCAGGGGAAGGGGGCTACGAGCAGTACTTC; CDR3: CATSGEGGYEQYF
V: TRBV6-5; length: 14; J: TRBJ1-1; D: NA; size: once; DNA: TGTGCCAGCAGTTCCCAGAGGCCGGGGACCGAAGCTTTCTTT; CDR3: CASSSQRPGTEAFF
V: TRBV19; length: 17; J: TRBJ1-5; D: NA; size: NA; DNA: TGTGCCAGTAGTATAGATGCGGGCCAGGGGAACAATCAGCCCCAGCATTTT; CDR3: CASSIDAGQGNNQPQHF
V: TRBV27; length: 15; J: TRBJ1-1; D: NA; size: NA; DNA: TGTGCCAGCAGTCCCCGAGAGGTAGGAGACACTGAAGCTTTCTTT; CDR3: CASSPREVGDTEAFF
V: TRBV9; length: 15; J: TRBJ1-2; D: NA; size: NA; DNA: TGTGCCAGCAGCGTATTCCCTTCAGCTAACTATGGCTACACCTTC; CDR3: CASSVFPSANYGYTF
V: TRBV19; length: 16; J: TRBJ1-1; D: TRBD1; size: once; DNA: TGTGCCAGTAGTCCAGCTTGGGACAGAATGAACACTGAAGCTTTCTTT; CDR3: CASSPAWDRMNTEAFF
V: TRBV6-5; length: 13; J: TRBJ2-3; D: NA; size: few; DNA: TGTGCCAGCAGGAGGGACTTCACAGATACGCAGTATTTT; CDR3: CASRRDFTDTQYF
V: TRBV5-1; length: 14; J: TRBJ1-2; D: NA; size: once; DNA: TGCGCCAGCAGCTTGGACGTTGGGCCGACTGGCTACACCTTC; CDR3: CASSLDVGPTGYTF
V: TRBV4-1; length: 17; J: TRBJ2-1; D: TRBD2; size: NA; DNA: TGCGCCAGCAGCCACATAAATCTAGCGGGAGCCTCGAATGAGCAGTTCTTC; CDR3: CASSHINLAGASNEQFF
V: TRBV5-5; length: 14; J: TRBJ1-6; D: NA; size: NA; DNA: TGTGCCAGCAGCCTGGGACCCGAGGCCTCACCCCTCCACTTT; CDR3: CASSLGPEASPLHF
V: TRBV30; length: 17; J: TRBJ2-5; D: TRBD2; size: NA; DNA: TGTGCCTGGAGTGGTATTCTAGCGGGAGGCCCCCAAGAGACCCAGTACTTC; CDR3: CAWSGILAGGPQETQYF
V: TRBV27; length: 16; J: TRBJ2-3; D: TRBD2; size: NA; DNA: TGTGCCAGCAGTTTATTCGCGGGAGGGCCTGTAGATACGCAGTATTTT; CDR3: CASSLFAGGPVDTQYF
V: TRBV19; length: 13; J: TRBJ1-1; D: NA; size: NA; DNA: TGTGCCAGTAGTATAGCGGGAGGGACTGAAGCTTTCTTT; CDR3: CASSIAGGTEAFF
V: TRBV6-5; length: 14; J: TRBJ1-1; D: TRBD1; size: NA; DNA: TGTGCCAGCAGTTACTCGACAGGGGACACTGAAGCTTTCTTT; CDR3: CASSYSTGDTEAFF
V: TRBV11-2; length: 16; J: TRBJ2-3; D: TRBD2; size: NA; DNA: TGTGCCAGCAGCTTAGGGACTAGCTACGGCACAGATACGCAGTATTTT; CDR3: CASSLGTSYGTDTQYF
V: TRBV7-8; length: 15; J: TRBJ2-5; D: NA; size: NA; DNA: TGTGCCAGCAGTACTCTCTCAGGGAGGCAAGAGACCCAGTACTTC; CDR3: CASSTLSGRQETQYF
V: TRBV19; length: 18; J: TRBJ2-1; D: TRBD2; size: NA; DNA: TGTGCCAGTAGTTCCCCAAAACGACTAGCGCCTACCTACAATGAGCAGTTCTTC; CDR3: CASSSPKRLAPTYNEQFF
V: TRBV30; length: 14; J: TRBJ1-4; D: NA; size: NA; DNA: TGTGCCTGGGGACCCGGAAACGGAGGGGAAAAACTGTTTTTT; CDR3: CAWGPGNGGEKLFF
V: TRBV3-1/TRBV3-2; length: 11; J: TRBJ2-1; D: NA; size: NA; DNA: TGTGCCAGCAGCCAATGGGGTGAGCAGTTCTTC; CDR3: CASSQWGEQFF
V: TRBV11-2; length: 13; J: TRBJ2-5; D: NA; size: NA; DNA: TGTGCCAGCAGCTTGAGCAGGGTTGAGACCCAGTACTTC; CDR3: CASSLSRVETQYF
V: TRBV6-5; length: 12; J: TRBJ1-2; D: NA; size: NA; DNA: TGTGCCAGCACTAGCAGGGTTGGAGGCTACACCTTC; CDR3: CASTSRVGGYTF
V: TRBV19; length: 13; J: TRBJ1-1; D: NA; size: NA; DNA: TGTGCCAGCTCGGGACGGGGGAACACTGAAGCTTTCTTT; CDR3: CASSGRGNTEAFF
V: TRBV4-1; length: 14; J: TRBJ2-2; D: NA; size: NA; DNA: TGCGCCAGCAGCCAAGTGGGGCCCAACGGGGAGCTGTTTTTT; CDR3: CASSQVGPNGELFF
V: TRBV3-1/TRBV3-2; length: 16; J: TRBJ2-1; D: TRBD2; size: NA; DNA: TGTGCCAGCAGCCACTCTAGCGGGAGTGGCAACAATGAGCAGTTCTTC; CDR3: CASSHSSGSGNNEQFF
V: TRBV18; length: 14; J: TRBJ1-2; D: TRBD1; size: NA; DNA: TGTGCCAGCTCACCGGGACAGGGGAGAAGGGGCTACACCTTC; CDR3: CASSPGQGRRGYTF
V: TRBV19; length: 13; J: TRBJ2-3; D: TRBD2; size: NA; DNA: TGTGCCACCACTAGCGGAATCACAGATACGCAGTATTTT; CDR3: CATTSGITDTQYF
V: TRBV15; length: 13; J: TRBJ2-7; D: TRBD1; size: NA; DNA: TGTGCCACCAGCCCCCGGGACAGGGACGAGCAGTACTTC; CDR3: CATSPRDRDEQYF
V: TRBV14; length: 15; J: TRBJ1-1; D: TRBD1; size: NA; DNA: TGTGCCAGCAGCACCCGACAGGGCATGAACACTGAAGCTTTCTTT; CDR3: CASSTRQGMNTEAFF
V: TRBV4-3; length: 15; J: TRBJ2-3; D: TRBD2; size: NA; DNA: TGCGCCAGCAGCCAGCTAGCGGGAGGATCAGATACGCAGTATTTT; CDR3: CASSQLAGGSDTQYF
V: TRBV30; length: 14; J: TRBJ1-1; D: NA; size: NA; DNA: TGTGCCTGGAATTTTCGACTGAAGGACACTGAAGCTTTCTTT; CDR3: CAWNFRLKDTEAFF
V: TRBV21-1; length: 16; J: TRBJ1-6; D: NA; size: NA; DNA: TGTGCCAGCAGCAAATGGGGGACAGGGGAGGATTCACCCCTCCACTTT; CDR3: CASSKWGTGEDSPLHF
V: TRBV14; length: 12; J: TRBJ2-7; D: TRBD1; size: NA; DNA: TGTGCCAGCAGCCCACAGGGGAAAGAGCAGTACTTC; CDR3: CASSPQGKEQYF
V: TRBV19; length: 15; J: TRBJ1-1; D: TRBD1; size: NA; DNA: TGTGCCAGTAGTATAGTATCGGCAGGGGGAACTGAAGCTTTCTTT; CDR3: CASSIVSAGGTEAFF
V: TRBV27; length: 13; J: TRBJ2-7; D: NA; size: once; DNA: TGTGCCAGCAGTCTACAGAGCTCCTACGAGCAGTACTTC; CDR3: CASSLQSSYEQYF
V: TRBV30; length: 15; J: TRBJ1-3; D: NA; size: NA; DNA: TGTGCCTGGAGGGTCGGGTACAACTCTGGAAACACCATATATTTT; CDR3: CAWRVGYNSGNTIYF
V: TRBV30; length: 13; J: TRBJ2-1; D: NA; size: NA; DNA: TGTGCCTGGAGCCCAGGAGCCTACAATGAGCAGTTCTTC; CDR3: CAWSPGAYNEQFF
V: TRBV4-1; length: 14; J: TRBJ1-4; D: NA; size: NA; DNA: TGCGCCAGCAGCCAAGAAGCAACAGGCGGGAAGCTGTTTTTT; CDR3: CASSQEATGGKLFF
V: TRBV6-1; length: 16; J: TRBJ1-5; D: NA; size: NA; DNA: TGTGCCAGCAGTGAAATCTCCCAGGTTAGCAATCAGCCCCAGCATTTT; CDR3: CASSEISQVSNQPQHF
V: TRBV2; length: 13; J: TRBJ1-1; D: TRBD1; size: NA; DNA: TGTGCCAGCGGGACAGGGGGTAACACTGAAGCTTTCTTT; CDR3: CASGTGGNTEAFF
V: TRBV11-2; length: 13; J: TRBJ1-2; D: NA; size: NA; DNA: TGTGCCAGCAGCTTAGAAGGGTTGGCTGGCTACACCTTC; CDR3: CASSLEGLAGYTF
V: TRBV19; length: 14; J: TRBJ2-1; D: NA; size: NA; DNA: TGTGCCAGTAGTTACGGCGCGGCCTACAATGAGCAGTTCTTC; CDR3: CASSYGAAYNEQFF